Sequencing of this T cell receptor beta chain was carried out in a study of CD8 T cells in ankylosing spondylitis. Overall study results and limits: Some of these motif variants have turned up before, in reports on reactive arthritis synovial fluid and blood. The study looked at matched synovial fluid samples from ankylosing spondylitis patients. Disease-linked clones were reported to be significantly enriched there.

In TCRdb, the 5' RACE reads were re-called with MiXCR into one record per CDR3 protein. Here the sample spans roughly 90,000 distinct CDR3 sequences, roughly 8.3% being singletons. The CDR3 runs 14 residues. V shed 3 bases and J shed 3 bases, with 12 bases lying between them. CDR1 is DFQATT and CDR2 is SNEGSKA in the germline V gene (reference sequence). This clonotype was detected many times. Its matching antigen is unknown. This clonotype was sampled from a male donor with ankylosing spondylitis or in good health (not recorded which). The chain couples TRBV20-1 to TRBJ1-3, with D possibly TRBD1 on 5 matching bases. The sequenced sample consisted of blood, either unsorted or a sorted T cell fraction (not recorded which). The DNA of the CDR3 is TGCAGTGCTAGCCCGGGGCAGTTTGGAAACACCATATATTTT. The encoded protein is CSASPGQFGNTIYF.